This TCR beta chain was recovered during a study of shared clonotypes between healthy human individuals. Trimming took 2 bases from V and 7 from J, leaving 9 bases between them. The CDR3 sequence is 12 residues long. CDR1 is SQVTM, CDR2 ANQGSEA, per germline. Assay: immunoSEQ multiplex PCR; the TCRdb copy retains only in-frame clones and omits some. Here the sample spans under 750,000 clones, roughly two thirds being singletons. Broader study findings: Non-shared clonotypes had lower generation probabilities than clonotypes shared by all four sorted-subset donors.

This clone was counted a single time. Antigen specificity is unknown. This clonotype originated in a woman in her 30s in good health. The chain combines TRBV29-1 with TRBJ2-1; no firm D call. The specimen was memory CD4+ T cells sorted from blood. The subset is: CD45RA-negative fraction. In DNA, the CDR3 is TGCAGCGTTGAAAGGGTGGGGAATGAGCAGTTCTTC. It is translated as CSVERVGNEQFF.